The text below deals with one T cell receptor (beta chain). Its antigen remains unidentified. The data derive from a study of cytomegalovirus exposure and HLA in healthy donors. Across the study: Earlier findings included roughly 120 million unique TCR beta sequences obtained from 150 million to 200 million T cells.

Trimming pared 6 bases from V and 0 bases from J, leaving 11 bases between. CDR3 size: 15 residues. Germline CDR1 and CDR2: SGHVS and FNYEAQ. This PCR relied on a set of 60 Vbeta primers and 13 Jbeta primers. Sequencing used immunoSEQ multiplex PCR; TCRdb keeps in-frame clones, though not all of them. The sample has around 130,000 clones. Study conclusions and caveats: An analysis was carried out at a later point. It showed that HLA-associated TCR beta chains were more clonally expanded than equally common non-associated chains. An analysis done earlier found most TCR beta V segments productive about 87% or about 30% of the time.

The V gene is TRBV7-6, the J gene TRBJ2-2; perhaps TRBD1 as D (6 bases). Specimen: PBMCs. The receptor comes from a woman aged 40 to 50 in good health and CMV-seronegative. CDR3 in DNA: TGTGCCAGCAGGTCCGGGACACCGAACACCGGGGAGCTGTTTTTT. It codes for CASRSGTPNTGELFF. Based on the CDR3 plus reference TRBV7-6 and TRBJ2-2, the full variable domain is GAGVSQSPRYKVTKRGQDVALRCDPISGHVSLYWYRQALGQGPEFLTYFNYEAQQDKSGLPNDRFSAERPEGSISTLTIQRTEQRDSAMYRCASRSGTPNTGELFFGEGSRLTVL.